This T cell receptor (beta chain) emerged from a study of regulatory T cells in long-lasting Graves disease. Whole-study context: Antithyroid drug use was under 3 months in newly diagnosed Graves' patients.

Findings and limits, study-wide: Public clonotype sharing was higher in persistent than newly diagnosed patients. Newly diagnosed patients had higher TCR diversity than persistent Graves' patients did.

The CDR3 has 15 amino acids. Germline CDR1 and CDR2: DFQATT and SNEGSKA (reference sequence). Trimming removed 3 bases from V and 0 bases from J, with 13 bases in between. In building TCR beta libraries, iRepertoire HTBI primers were used together with Arm-PCR of CDR3 regions. TCRdb fed the multiplex PCR reads into MiXCR, producing one record per CDR3 protein. The data hold around 250,000 distinct CDR3 sequences, with around 18% observed a single time. This clonotype was seen more than once but under ten times. Its antigen is undetermined. This may arise from a read error, as a much more abundant clone is one base away. Described time point: newly diagnosed GD, antithyroid drugs for less than 3 months. There was RNA extracted from PBMCs, and the TCR library was made from it.

This receptor was obtained from a female donor with Graves disease. The chain couples TRBV20-1 to TRBJ2-3; no clear D. This material consisted of peripheral blood mononuclear cells (PBMCs), taken at new diagnosis, from a patient treated with antithyroid drugs. This CDR3 is CSARPRAESTDTQYF. The DNA for the CDR3 is TGCAGTGCTAGGCCCCGTGCGGAAAGCACAGATACGCAGTATTTT.